This T cell receptor (beta chain) was captured in a study of lymphopenia after photon versus proton radiotherapy. V shed 5 bases and J 8 bases; nucleotides not matched to a gene: 8. The CDR3 runs 13 residues. CDR1 and CDR2 from the germline V gene are SGHTA and FQGNSA. The protocol was immunoSEQ multiplex PCR, while the TCRdb copy is restricted to in-frame clones and leaves out a portion. Here the sample spans tens of thousands of clones, around 90% being singletons. This receptor was taken from a woman between 55 and 75 years old with cholangiocarcinoma. Some clones in this sample may be carry-over from other donors' samples. This chain connects TRBV7-2 to TRBJ1-2, with 7 bases aligning to TRBD1. Sequencing used peripheral blood, obtained from a patient treated with proton-based radiotherapy. In DNA, the CDR3 is TGTGCCAGCAGCGGATGGGACAGAGGAGGCTACACCTTC. It codes for CASSGWDRGGYTF.